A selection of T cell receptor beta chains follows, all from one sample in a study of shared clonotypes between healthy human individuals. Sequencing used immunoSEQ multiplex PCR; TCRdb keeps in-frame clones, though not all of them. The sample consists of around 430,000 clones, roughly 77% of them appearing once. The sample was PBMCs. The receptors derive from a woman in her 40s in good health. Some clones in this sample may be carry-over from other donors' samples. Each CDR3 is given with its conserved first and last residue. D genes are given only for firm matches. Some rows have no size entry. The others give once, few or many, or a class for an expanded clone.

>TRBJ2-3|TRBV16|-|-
CASSQSVGGTDTQYF
TGTGCCAGCAGCCAATCGGTGGGAGGTACAGATACGCAGTATTTT
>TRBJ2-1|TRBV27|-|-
CASSLGNNEQFF
TGTGCCAGCAGTTTAGGGAACAATGAGCAGTTCTTC
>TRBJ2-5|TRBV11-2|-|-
CASTPRRTPWETQYF
TGTGCCAGCACCCCTAGACGCACTCCATGGGAGACCCAGTACTTC
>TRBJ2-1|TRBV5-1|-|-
CASSFGIAYNEQFF
TGCGCCAGCAGCTTCGGGATCGCCTACAATGAGCAGTTCTTC
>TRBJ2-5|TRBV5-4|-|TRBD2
CASSSGTTKETQYF
TGTGCCAGCAGTTCCGGGACTACCAAAGAGACCCAGTACTTC
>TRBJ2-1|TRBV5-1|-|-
CASRAGSEQFF
TGCGCCAGCAGGGCAGGGTCCGAGCAGTTCTTC
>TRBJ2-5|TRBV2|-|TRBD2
CASSRLAGGVETQYF
TGTGCCAGCAGTCGACTAGCGGGAGGTGTAGAGACCCAGTACTTC
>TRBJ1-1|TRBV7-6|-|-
CASSDRGGRGTEAFF
TGTGCCAGCAGCGACCGGGGGGGGAGAGGCACTGAAGCTTTCTTT
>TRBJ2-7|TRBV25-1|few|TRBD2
CASKPSGGFEQYF
TGTGCCAGCAAGCCTAGCGGGGGGTTCGAGCAGTACTTC
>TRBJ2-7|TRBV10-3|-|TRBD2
CAIRKGLAGGSYEQYF
TGTGCCATCAGAAAGGGACTAGCGGGAGGCTCCTACGAGCAGTACTTC
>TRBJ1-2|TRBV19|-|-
CASSIMRRDSFSNYGYTF
TGTGCCAGTAGTATTATGAGGAGAGACAGTTTCTCTAACTATGGCTACACCTTC
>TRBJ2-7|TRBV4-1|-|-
CASSSQGITYEQYF
TGCGCCAGCAGCAGCCAAGGAATAACCTACGAGCAGTACTTC
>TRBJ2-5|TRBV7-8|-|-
CASSLVGQETQYF
TGTGCCAGCAGCTTAGTGGGCCAAGAGACCCAGTACTTC
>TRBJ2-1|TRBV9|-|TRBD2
CASSTGTSPTDEQFF
TGTGCCAGCAGCACCGGGACTAGCCCAACAGATGAGCAGTTCTTC
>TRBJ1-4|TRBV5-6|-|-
CASSLRLGPNEKLFF
TGTGCCAGCAGCCTAAGACTGGGCCCTAATGAAAAACTGTTTTTT
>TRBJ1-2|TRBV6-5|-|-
CASSRTANYGYTF
TGTGCCAGCAGTCGGACAGCTAACTATGGCTACACCTTC
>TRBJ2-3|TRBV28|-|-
CASSTQDATDTQYF
TGTGCCAGCAGCACGCAGGATGCCACAGATACGCAGTATTTT
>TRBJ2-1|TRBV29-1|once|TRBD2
CSWWREGLHEQFF
TGCAGTTGGTGGCGGGAGGGCCTTCATGAGCAGTTCTTC
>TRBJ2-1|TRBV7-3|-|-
CASSLTGGTYNEQFF
TGTGCCAGCAGCTTAACGGGGGGCACCTACAATGAGCAGTTCTTC
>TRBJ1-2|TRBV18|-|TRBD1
CASSPRDSNNYGYTF
TGTGCCAGCTCACCACGGGACAGCAATAACTATGGCTACACCTTC
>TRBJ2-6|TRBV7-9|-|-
CASSLPGGSGANVLTF
TGTGCCAGCAGCTTACCCGGGGGTTCTGGGGCCAACGTCCTGACTTTC
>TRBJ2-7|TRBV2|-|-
CASSIQGTPYEQYF
TGTGCCAGCAGTATACAGGGTACCCCCTACGAGCAGTACTTC
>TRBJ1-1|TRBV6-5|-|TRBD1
CASSSIDRGLTEAFF
TGTGCCAGCAGTTCCATTGACAGGGGGCTCACTGAAGCTTTCTTT
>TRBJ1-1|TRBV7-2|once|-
CASSFNWNTEAFF
TGTGCCAGCAGCTTCAATTGGAACACTGAAGCTTTCTTT
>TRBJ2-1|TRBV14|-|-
CASSQDPHRSSYNEQFF
TGTGCCAGCAGCCAAGATCCCCATCGAAGCTCCTACAATGAGCAGTTCTTC
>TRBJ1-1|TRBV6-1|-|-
CASSELGFGTMNTEAFF
TGTGCCAGCAGTGAACTCGGATTTGGGACCATGAACACTGAAGCTTTCTTT
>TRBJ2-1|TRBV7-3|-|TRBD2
CASSLSPGLAGYNEQFF
TGTGCCAGCAGCTTAAGCCCCGGACTAGCGGGATACAATGAGCAGTTCTTC
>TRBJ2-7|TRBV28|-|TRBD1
CASSSIDRAHEQYF
TGTGCCAGCAGTTCCATCGACAGGGCTCACGAGCAGTACTTC
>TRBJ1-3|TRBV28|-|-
CASSLPGTGNTIYF
TGTGCCAGCAGTTTACCAGGGACTGGAAACACCATATATTTT
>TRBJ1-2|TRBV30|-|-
CAWSLEGTYGYTF
TGTGCCTGGAGTCTTGAGGGTACCTATGGCTACACCTTC
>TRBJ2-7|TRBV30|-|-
CAWRPTGFSYEQYF
TGTGCCTGGAGGCCGACAGGTTTCTCCTACGAGCAGTACTTC
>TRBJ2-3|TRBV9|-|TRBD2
CASSVLAGTTDTQYF
TGTGCCAGCAGCGTACTAGCGGGAACCACAGATACGCAGTATTTT
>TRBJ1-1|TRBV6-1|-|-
CASSEMIRNTEAFF
TGTGCCAGCAGTGAAATGATCAGGAACACTGAAGCTTTCTTT
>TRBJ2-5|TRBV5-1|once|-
CASSNFGGQETQYF
TGCGCCAGCAGTAATTTCGGGGGCCAAGAGACCCAGTACTTC
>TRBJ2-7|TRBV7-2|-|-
CASSLAPTLGEQYF
TGTGCCAGCAGCTTAGCGCCGACCCTCGGCGAGCAGTACTTC
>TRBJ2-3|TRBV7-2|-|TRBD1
CASSLTGGSDTQYF
TGTGCCAGCAGCTTGACAGGGGGCTCAGATACGCAGTATTTT
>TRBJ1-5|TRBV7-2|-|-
CASSLRQNNQPQHF
TGTGCCAGCAGCCTCCGACAGAACAATCAGCCCCAGCATTTT
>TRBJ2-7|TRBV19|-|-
CASSIAATPSPFYEQYF
TGTGCCAGTAGTATAGCCGCGACCCCTTCTCCCTTCTACGAGCAGTACTTC
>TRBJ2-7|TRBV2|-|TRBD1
CASSPGQGSFVEQYF
TGTGCCAGCAGTCCGGGACAGGGAAGTTTTGTCGAGCAGTACTTC
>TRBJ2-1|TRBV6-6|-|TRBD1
CASSYTRRQGNNEQFF
TGTGCCAGCAGTTACACCCGACGACAGGGAAACAATGAGCAGTTCTTC
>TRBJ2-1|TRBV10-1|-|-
CASSEFRQDIWSSYNEQFF
TGCGCCAGCAGTGAGTTCAGGCAGGACATCTGGAGCTCCTACAATGAGCAGTTCTTC
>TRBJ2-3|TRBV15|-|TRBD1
CATSPGTEKSTDTQYF
TGTGCCACCAGCCCGGGGACAGAAAAAAGCACAGATACGCAGTATTTT
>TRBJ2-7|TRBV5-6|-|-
CASSFGYEQYF
TGTGCCAGCAGCTTTGGGTACGAGCAGTACTTC
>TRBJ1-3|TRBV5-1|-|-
CASSPRGSGNTIYF
TGCGCCAGCAGCCCAAGGGGCTCTGGAAACACCATATATTTT